One sample yielded the 16 T cell receptor beta chains listed below, sequenced in a study of cytomegalovirus exposure and HLA in healthy donors. Sequenced by immunoSEQ multiplex PCR; TCRdb stores in-frame clones only, minus some. This table holds about 150,000 clones, 86% found once. The sample was PBMCs. These receptors all come from a man aged 18-30 years in good health and CMV-seropositive.

The chain is built from TRBV19 and TRBJ2-1; TRBD1 agrees at 8 bases. The CDR3 has 14 residues. Germline V gene data show CDR1 as LNHDA and CDR2 as SQIVND (reference sequence). V shed 0 bases and J 6 bases; nucleotides not matched to a gene: 1. CDR3 loop: CASSIDRGPNEQFF. In nucleotides, the CDR3 is TGTGCCAGTAGTATAGACAGGGGGCCCAATGAGCAGTTCTTC.

The chain employs TRBV18 and TRBJ1-5; 9 positions agree with TRBD1. V trimming: 5 bases; J trimming: 3 bases; junction bases outside the gene matches: 8. From germline, CDR1 is KGHSH and CDR2 LQKENI. The CDR3 consists of 16 residues. This CDR3 reads CASSARQGGYNQPQHF. The CDR3 bases are TGTGCCAGCTCAGCCCGACAGGGGGGTTACAATCAGCCCCAGCATTTT.

This CDR3 is CASSQAQRENTGELFF. The DNA for the CDR3 is TGTGCCAGCAGCCAAGCCCAGCGGGAGAACACCGGGGAGCTGTTTTTT. The rearrangement joins TRBV4-2 to TRBJ2-2; 7 bases are shared with TRBD2. Trimming at V came to 1 base and at J to 1 base, leaving 3 bases not matched to a gene. Germline CDR1 is LGHNA and CDR2 is YNFKEQ. The length of the CDR3 is 16 residues.

This chain's CDR3 is CASTPGQAYNEKLFF. CDR3 nucleotide sequence: TGTGCCAGCACCCCCGGACAGGCCTATAATGAAAAACTGTTTTTT. The chain employs TRBV2 and TRBJ1-4; TRBD1 matches at 7 bases. CDR1 is SNHLY, CDR2 FYNNEI, per germline. V lost 7 bases and J lost 4; bases outside the gene matches: 9. The CDR3 spans 15 residues.

J is TRBJ2-3 and V is TRBV7-2, with D tentatively TRBD2 (6 bases). Trimming cost V 0 bases and J 2 bases, with 18 bases left between them. The CDR3 sequence is 18 residues long. CDR1 is SGHTA and CDR2 is FQGNSA in the germline V gene. The CDR3 sequence: CASSLALGSGADTDTQYF. The DNA of the CDR3 is TGTGCCAGCAGCTTAGCCCTAGGTAGCGGAGCGGACACAGATACGCAGTATTTT.

This chain connects TRBV25-1 to TRBJ2-5; a weak D match, TRBD1 (6 bases). This CDR3 comprises 15 residues. Trimming left V 3 bases short and J 1 base short, with 12 bases between. Germline CDR1 is MGHDK and CDR2 is SYGVNS. The CDR3 nucleotides read TGTGCCAGCAGTGATACAGGGAAGCCCCAAGAGACCCAGTACTTC. It encodes CASSDTGKPQETQYF.

V usage is TRBV2 and J usage is TRBJ2-7, with D possibly matching TRBD2 (6 bases). Trimming took off 6 bases at V and 2 bases at J, with 11 bases between the two ends. Germline values: CDR1 SNHLY, CDR2 FYNNEI. The CDR3 is made up of 13 amino acids. The CDR3 spells CASRAGFAYEQYF. The CDR3 nucleotides are TGTGCCAGCAGAGCGGGTTTCGCCTACGAGCAGTACTTC.

Worth noting for this clone: An end of the junction does not agree with germline; a read error may underlie this. The V gene is TRBV7-2, the J gene TRBJ1-3, with a possible D match to TRBD1 (6 bases). This CDR3 region has 16 residues. The germline CDR1 and CDR2 sequences are SGHTA and FQGNSA. The CDR3 DNA follows: TGTGCCAGCAGTTTAGACAGGACCTTCTCTGGAAACACCATATATTTT. It translates to CASSLDRTFSGNTIYF.

The chain links TRBV11-2 to TRBJ2-5, with a tentative D call TRBD1 (5 bases). Trimming left V 8 bases short and J 2 bases short, with 12 bases between. The CDR3 runs 13 residues. Germline CDR1 is SGHAT and CDR2 is FQNNGV. The CDR3 bases are TGTGCCAGCTGTCGGTCAGGGCAAGAGACCCAGTACTTC. As protein: CASCRSGQETQYF.

DNA for the CDR3: TGTGCCAGCAGCTTAGTCGACAGGGGCAGCTCTGGGGCCAACGTCCTGACTTTC. It encodes CASSLVDRGSSGANVLTF. This chain links TRBV7-8 with TRBJ2-6; 8 bases agree with TRBD1. Germline V lookup: CDR1 SGHVS, CDR2 FQNEAQ. The CDR3 consists of 18 residues. V shed 1 base, J shed 0 bases, and the junction held 5 bases outside the gene matches.

This chain joins TRBV7-2 and TRBJ2-1; TRBD2 matches at 13 bases. CDR1 and CDR2 (germline): SGHTA, FQGNSA. CDR3 length: 15 residues. With V trimmed by 5 bases and J by 5 bases, 3 bases remained unmatched. This chain's CDR3 is CASSPLAGGDNEQFF. As DNA, the CDR3 is TGTGCCAGCAGCCCACTAGCGGGGGGGGACAATGAGCAGTTCTTC.

The rearrangement joins TRBV27 to TRBJ2-6; D remains unclear. The CDR3 runs 17 residues. The germline V gene encodes CDR1 MNHEY and CDR2 SMNVEV (reference sequence). Trimming shortened V by 0 bases and J by 1 base, and 10 bases separated the two germline ends. CDR3 protein: CASSLSTMRSGANVLTF. The CDR3 DNA sequence: TGTGCCAGCAGTTTATCCACTATGAGGTCTGGGGCCAACGTCCTGACTTTC. The full variable domain, its missing parts supplied by reference TRBV27 and TRBJ2-6, is EAQVTQNPRYLITVTGKKLTVTCSQNMNHEYMSWYRQDPGLGLRQIYYSMNVEVTDKGDVPEGYKVSRKEKRNFPLILESPSPNQTSLYFCASSLSTMRSGANVLTFGAGSRLTVL.

The V gene is TRBV20-1, the J gene TRBJ1-5, with D unresolved. Trimming stripped 7 bases from V and 5 bases from J, with 9 bases between. This CDR3 is 11 amino acids long. CDR1 and CDR2 (germline): DFQATT, SNEGSKA (reference sequence). This CDR3 is CSVPRYQPQHF. The DNA for the CDR3 is TGCAGTGTTCCTAGGTATCAGCCCCAGCATTTT.

V and J are TRBV9 and TRBJ2-7, with TRBD2 matching over 11 bases. The germline CDR1 and CDR2 sequences are SGDLS and YYNGEE. The CDR3 extends over 16 amino acids. Trimming removed 0 bases from V and 2 bases from J; junction bases left unmatched: 4. CDR3 coding DNA: TGTGCCAGCAGCGTAGACCCTAGCGGGGGGACCTACGAGCAGTACTTC. This translates into CASSVDPSGGTYEQYF.

V gene TRBV2 combines with J gene TRBJ1-4, with 7 bases fitting TRBD1. With V trimmed by 5 bases and J by 1 base, 7 bases remained unmatched. The CDR3 loop spans 16 amino acids. Germline lookup yields CDR1 SNHLY and CDR2 FYNNEI. The CDR3 spells CASSPRQGVTNEKLFF. The CDR3 nucleotides are TGTGCCAGCAGTCCTCGACAGGGAGTAACTAATGAAAAACTGTTTTTT.

The CDR3 loop reads CASSPPNIGAKNIQYF. As DNA, the CDR3 is TGTGCCAGCTCACCACCAAACATCGGGGCCAAAAACATTCAGTACTTC. The chain combines TRBV18 with TRBJ2-4; D not resolved. The CDR3 has 16 residues. Looked up from germline, CDR1 is KGHSH and CDR2 is LQKENI. Trimming shortened V by 0 bases and J by 1 base, and 10 bases separated the two germline ends. Supplemented by reference TRBV18 and TRBJ2-4, the full variable domain reads NAGVMQNPRHLVRRRGQEARLRCSPMKGHSHVYWYRQLPEEGLKFMVYLQKENIIDESGMPKERFSAEFPKEGPSILRIQQVVRGDSAAYFCASSPPNIGAKNIQYFGAGTRLSVL.